A selection of T cell receptor beta chains follows, all from one sample in a study of regulatory T cells in long-lasting Graves disease. TCRdb passed the multiplex PCR reads through MiXCR, listing each CDR3 protein once. The table has a few hundred thousand distinct CDR3 sequences, roughly a quarter seen once; the top ten hold 26%. The input for sequencing was peripheral blood mononuclear cells (PBMCs), taken when the disease was refractory, from a patient treated with antithyroid drugs. The source of these receptors is a female donor with Graves disease. The CDR3 runs from the conserved cysteine through the conserved F or W. The D gene is left open where the match is weak. Where a row states a size, it is once, few, many or the class of an expanded clone; other rows omit it.

d_gene	abundance	j_gene	v_gene	CDR3nt	CDR3aa
-	few	TRBJ1-1	TRBV29-1	TGCAGCGTCGTAAGGGGTGCCACTGAAGCTTTCTTT	CSVVRGATEAFF
-	-	TRBJ1-1	TRBV3-1	TGTGCCAGCAGCCAAGGGTCCCAGACGAACACTGAAGCTTTCTTT	CASSQGSQTNTEAFF
TRBD2	-	TRBJ2-5	TRBV7-9	TGTGCCAGCAGCTTAGCTCTAGCGGGAGGGCGAGAGACCCAGTACTTC	CASSLALAGGRETQYF
-	-	TRBJ1-1	TRBV19	TGTGCCAGTAGTTGGCTTATGAACACTGAAGCTTTCTTT	CASSWLMNTEAFF
TRBD2	-	TRBJ2-7	TRBV29-1	TGCAGCGTTGAAGAACTGGCTAGCGGGTTCGACGAGCAGTACTTC	CSVEELASGFDEQYF
TRBD1	-	TRBJ1-5	TRBV30	TGTGCCTGGAGCGCCGGGACAGGCAATAATCAGCCCCAGCATTTT	CAWSAGTGNNQPQHF
-	many	TRBJ1-6	TRBV2	TGTGCCAGCATTATGGAGGGATCACCCCTCCACTTT	CASIMEGSPLHF
-	-	TRBJ2-7	TRBV6-2/TRBV6-3	TGTGCCAGTACTGAATTAGGAGAACAGGGCGAGCAGTACTTC	CASTELGEQGEQYF
-	many	TRBJ1-5	TRBV19	TGTGCCAGTAGTCCCTTCTCACCGGGAGGTGGTCAGCCCCAGCATTTT	CASSPFSPGGGQPQHF
-	many	TRBJ1-6	TRBV6-1	TGTGCCAGCAGGGACCAGGGGACTAGTTCACCCCTCCACTTT	CASRDQGTSSPLHF
TRBD1	few	TRBJ2-7	TRBV15	TGTGCCACCAGCAGAGATCTGGGACAGGGGACCTACGAGCAGTACTTC	CATSRDLGQGTYEQYF
-	-	TRBJ2-7	TRBV6-2/TRBV6-3	TGTGCCGCCTCACTCGACAGAGGATCCTACGAGCAGTACTTC	CAASLDRGSYEQYF
-	-	TRBJ1-1	TRBV3-1	TGTGCCAGCAGCCAAGATGGGGGCGGTCCCATGAACACTGAAGCTTTCTTT	CASSQDGGGPMNTEAFF
-	-	TRBJ2-7	TRBV20-1	TGCAGTGCTAGTGACCAAACCGGGCCATCACATATCCACGAGCAGTACTTC	CSASDQTGPSHIHEQYF
TRBD1	many	TRBJ1-4	TRBV2	TGTGCCAGCCTTAACCCCGGGACAGTAGAGGAAAAACTGTTTTTT	CASLNPGTVEEKLFF
TRBD2	many	TRBJ2-5	TRBV2	TGTGCCAGCAGTCCAGCGGGAGCTGGTGAGACCCAGTACTTC	CASSPAGAGETQYF
TRBD2	few	TRBJ2-1	TRBV2	TGTGCCAGCAGTCCACCTAGCGGATTATACAATGAGCAGTTCTTC	CASSPPSGLYNEQFF
-	once	TRBJ2-6	TRBV7-2	TGTGCCAGCAGCTTACGACAGGGGAGGGCTGGGGCCAACGTCCTGACTTTC	CASSLRQGRAGANVLTF
-	-	TRBJ2-2	TRBV9	TGTGCCAGCAGCGTAGAGGTGGTGCGGGCAGGTGATAACACCGGGGAGCTGTTTTTT	CASSVEVVRAGDNTGELFF
TRBD1	few	TRBJ2-7	TRBV13	TGTGCCAGCAGCGGCAGACAGGGGGCTTACGAGCAGTACTTC	CASSGRQGAYEQYF
-	-	TRBJ1-4	TRBV30	TGTGCCTGGAATTCCGGGGTCGGGGAAAAACTGTTTTTT	CAWNSGVGEKLFF
-	-	TRBJ1-4	TRBV28	TGTGCCAGCAGTCGAGGGACAACTAATGAAAAACTGTTTTTT	CASSRGTTNEKLFF
TRBD1	-	TRBJ1-5	TRBV20-1	TGCAGTGCCCGCTGGGCAGGGGGCTTGAATCAGCCCCAGCATTTT	CSARWAGGLNQPQHF
TRBD1	-	TRBJ1-1	TRBV11-2	TGTGCCAGCAGCCGGGACAGGGAATGGGGCACTGAAGCTTTCTTT	CASSRDREWGTEAFF